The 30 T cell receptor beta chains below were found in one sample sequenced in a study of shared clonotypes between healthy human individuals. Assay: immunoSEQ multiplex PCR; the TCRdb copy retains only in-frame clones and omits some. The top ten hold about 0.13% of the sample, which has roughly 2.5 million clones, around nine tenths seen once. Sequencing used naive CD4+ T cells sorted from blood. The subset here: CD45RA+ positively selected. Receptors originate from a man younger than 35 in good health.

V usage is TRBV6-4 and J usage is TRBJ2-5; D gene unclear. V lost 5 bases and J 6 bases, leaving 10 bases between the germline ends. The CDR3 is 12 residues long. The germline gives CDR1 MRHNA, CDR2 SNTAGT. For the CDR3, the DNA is TGTGCCAGCAGTCCGGACGGAAAGACCCAGTACTTC. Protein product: CASSPDGKTQYF.

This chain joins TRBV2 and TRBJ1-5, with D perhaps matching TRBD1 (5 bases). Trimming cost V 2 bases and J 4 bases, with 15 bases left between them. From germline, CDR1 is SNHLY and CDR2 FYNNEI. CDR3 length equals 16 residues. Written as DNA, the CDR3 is TGTGCCAGCAGTGAAATAGGTACAGGCCTAAATCAGCCCCAGCATTTT. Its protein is CASSEIGTGLNQPQHF. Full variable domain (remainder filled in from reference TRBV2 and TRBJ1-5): EPEVTQTPSHQVTQMGQEVILRCVPISNHLYFYWYRQILGQKVEFLVSFYNNEISEKSEIFDDQFSVERPDGSNFTLKIRSTKLEDSAMYFCASSEIGTGLNQPQHFGDGTRLSIL.

The CDR3 protein is CASSPPSTLGGNTIYF. DNA of the CDR3: TGTGCCAGCTCACCACCATCGACACTGGGGGGAAACACCATATATTTT. The chain employs TRBV18 and TRBJ1-3; D is unclear. CDR3 length: 16 amino acids. Germline CDR1 KGHSH, CDR2 LQKENI. V dropped 0 bases and J dropped 4 bases, with 13 bases sitting between them. Looking up the rest from reference TRBV18 and TRBJ1-3 gives the full variable domain: NAGVMQNPRHLVRRRGQEARLRCSPMKGHSHVYWYRQLPEEGLKFMVYLQKENIIDESGMPKERFSAEFPKEGPSILRIQQVVRGDSAAYFCASSPPSTLGGNTIYFGEGSWLTVV.

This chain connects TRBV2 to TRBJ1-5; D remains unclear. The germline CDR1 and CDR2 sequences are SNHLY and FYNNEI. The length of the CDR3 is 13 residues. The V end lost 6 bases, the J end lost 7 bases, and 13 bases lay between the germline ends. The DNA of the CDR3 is TGTGCCAGCAGGCTTGCGGGTCCGCAGCCCCAGCATTTT. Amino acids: CASRLAGPQPQHF. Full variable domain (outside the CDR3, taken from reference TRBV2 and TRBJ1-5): EPEVTQTPSHQVTQMGQEVILRCVPISNHLYFYWYRQILGQKVEFLVSFYNNEISEKSEIFDDQFSVERPDGSNFTLKIRSTKLEDSAMYFCASRLAGPQPQHFGDGTRLSIL.

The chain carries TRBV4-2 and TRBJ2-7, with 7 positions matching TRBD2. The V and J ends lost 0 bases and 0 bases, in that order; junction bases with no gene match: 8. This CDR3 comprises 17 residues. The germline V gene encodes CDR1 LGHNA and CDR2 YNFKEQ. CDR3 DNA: TGTGCCAGCAGCCAAGAGTACTTGTCTAGCGGCTCCTACGAGCAGTACTTC. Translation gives CASSQEYLSSGSYEQYF.

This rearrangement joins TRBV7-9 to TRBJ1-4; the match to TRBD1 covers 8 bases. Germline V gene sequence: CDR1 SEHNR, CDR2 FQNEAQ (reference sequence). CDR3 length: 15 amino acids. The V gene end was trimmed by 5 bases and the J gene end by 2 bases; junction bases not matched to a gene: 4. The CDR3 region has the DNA TGTGCCAGCAGCCGAAGGACAGGGACTAATGAAAAACTGTTTTTT. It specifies CASSRRTGTNEKLFF.

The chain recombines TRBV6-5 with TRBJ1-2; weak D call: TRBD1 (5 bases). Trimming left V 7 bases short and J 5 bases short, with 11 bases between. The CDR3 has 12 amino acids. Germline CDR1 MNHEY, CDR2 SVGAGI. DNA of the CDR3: TGTGCCAGCACGAGGGACGGTTATGGCTACACCTTC. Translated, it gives CASTRDGYGYTF.

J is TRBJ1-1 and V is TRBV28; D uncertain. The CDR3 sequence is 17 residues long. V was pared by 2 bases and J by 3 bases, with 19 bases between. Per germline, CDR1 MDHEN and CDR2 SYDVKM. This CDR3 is CASSLRPGRRWDTEAFF. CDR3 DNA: TGTGCCAGCAGTTTACGGCCCGGCAGAAGGTGGGACACTGAAGCTTTCTTT.

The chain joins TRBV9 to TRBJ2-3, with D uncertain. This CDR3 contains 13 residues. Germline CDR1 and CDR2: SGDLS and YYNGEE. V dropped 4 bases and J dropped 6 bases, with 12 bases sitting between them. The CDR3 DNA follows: TGTGCCAGCAGCCCTGGATCCCCGGATACGCAGTATTTT. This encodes CASSPGSPDTQYF.

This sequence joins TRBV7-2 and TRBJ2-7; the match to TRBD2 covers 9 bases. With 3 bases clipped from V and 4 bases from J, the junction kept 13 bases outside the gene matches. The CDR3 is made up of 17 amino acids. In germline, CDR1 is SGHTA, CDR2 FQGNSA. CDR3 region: CASSFGSSGTLGYEQYF. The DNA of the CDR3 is TGTGCCAGCAGCTTTGGTTCTAGCGGGACCCTTGGGTACGAGCAGTACTTC.

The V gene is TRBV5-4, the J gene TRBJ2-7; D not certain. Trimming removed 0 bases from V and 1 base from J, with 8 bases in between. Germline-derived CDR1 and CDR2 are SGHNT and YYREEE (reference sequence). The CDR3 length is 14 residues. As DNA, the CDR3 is TGTGCCAGCAGCTTGGAGCCAGCTTCCTACGAGCAGTACTTC. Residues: CASSLEPASYEQYF.

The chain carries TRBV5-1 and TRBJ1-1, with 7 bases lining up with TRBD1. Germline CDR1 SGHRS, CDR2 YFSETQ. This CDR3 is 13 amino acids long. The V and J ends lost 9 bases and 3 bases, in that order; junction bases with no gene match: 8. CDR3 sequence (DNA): TGCGCCACCTCGACAGGGTCCGACACTGAAGCTTTCTTT. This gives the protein CATSTGSDTEAFF.

The CDR3 nucleotides are TGCGCCAGCAGCTTGGGAGGGGACAGCTCCTACGAGCAGTACTTC. It codes for CASSLGGDSSYEQYF. The genes are TRBV5-1 and TRBJ2-7; 7 positions match TRBD1. CDR1 is SGHRS and CDR2 is YFSETQ in the germline V gene. This CDR3 is 15 amino acids long. V lost 0 bases and J lost 0; bases outside the gene matches: 3.

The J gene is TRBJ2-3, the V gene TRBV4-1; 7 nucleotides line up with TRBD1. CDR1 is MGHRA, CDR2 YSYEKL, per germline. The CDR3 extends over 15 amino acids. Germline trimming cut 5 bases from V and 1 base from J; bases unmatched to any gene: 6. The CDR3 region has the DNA TGCGCCAGCAGCAAACACGGACAGGGCACAGATACGCAGTATTTT. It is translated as CASSKHGQGTDTQYF.

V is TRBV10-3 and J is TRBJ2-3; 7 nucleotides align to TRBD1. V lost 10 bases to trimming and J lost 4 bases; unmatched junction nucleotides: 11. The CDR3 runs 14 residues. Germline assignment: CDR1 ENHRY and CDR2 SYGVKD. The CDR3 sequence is CASKSGQGADTQYF. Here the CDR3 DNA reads TGTGCCAGCAAAAGCGGTCAGGGGGCAGATACGCAGTATTTT.

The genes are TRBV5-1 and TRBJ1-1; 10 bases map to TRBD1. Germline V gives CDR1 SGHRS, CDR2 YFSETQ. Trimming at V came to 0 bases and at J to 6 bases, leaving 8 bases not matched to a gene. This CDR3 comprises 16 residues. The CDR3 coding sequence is TGCGCCAGCAGCTTGGTGGGGACAGGGGTTAGCGCTGAAGCTTTCTTT. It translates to CASSLVGTGVSAEAFF. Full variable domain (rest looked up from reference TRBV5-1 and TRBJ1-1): KAGVTQTPRYLIKTRGQQVTLSCSPISGHRSVSWYQQTPGQGLQFLFEYFSETQRNKGNFPGRFSGRQFSNSRSEMNVSTLELGDSALYLCASSLVGTGVSAEAFFGQGTRLTVV.

This chain's CDR3 is CASSQALMGEKLFF. The DNA for the CDR3 is TGCGCCAGCAGCCAAGCGTTAATGGGGGAAAAACTGTTTTTT. The chain is built from TRBV4-1 and TRBJ1-4; D unclear. This CDR3 region has 14 residues. Germline-derived CDR1 and CDR2 are MGHRA and YSYEKL. V dropped 1 base and J dropped 8 bases, with 11 bases sitting between them.

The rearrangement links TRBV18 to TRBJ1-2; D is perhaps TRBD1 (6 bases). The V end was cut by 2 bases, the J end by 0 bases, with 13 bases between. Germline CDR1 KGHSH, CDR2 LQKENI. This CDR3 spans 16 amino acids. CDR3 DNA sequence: TGTGCCAGCTCACCAACCTCGCAGGGGTCTAACTATGGCTACACCTTC. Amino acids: CASSPTSQGSNYGYTF.

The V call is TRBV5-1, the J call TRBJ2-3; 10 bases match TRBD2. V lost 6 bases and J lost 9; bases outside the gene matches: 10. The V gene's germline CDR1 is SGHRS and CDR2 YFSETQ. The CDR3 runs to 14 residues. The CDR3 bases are TGCGCCAGCACCATAGCGGGGGGACGTTGGACGCAGTATTTT. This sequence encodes CASTIAGGRWTQYF.

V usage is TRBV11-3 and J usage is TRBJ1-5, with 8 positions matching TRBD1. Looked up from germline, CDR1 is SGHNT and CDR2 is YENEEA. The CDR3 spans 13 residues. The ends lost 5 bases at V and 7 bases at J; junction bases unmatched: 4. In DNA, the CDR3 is TGTGCCAGCAGCCGCAGGGGGCTGCAGCCCCAGCATTTT. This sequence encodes CASSRRGLQPQHF.

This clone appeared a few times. Here the CDR3 reads CAWRQVYGYTF. CDR3 in DNA: TGTGCCTGGAGACAGGTCTATGGCTACACCTTC. The gene calls are TRBV30 and TRBJ1-2; D might be TRBD1 (5 bases). In germline, CDR1 is GTSNPN, CDR2 SVGIG (reference sequence). This CDR3 contains 11 residues. V lost 3 bases, J lost 4 bases, and 6 bases lay in between. Full variable domain (rest looked up from reference TRBV30 and TRBJ1-2): SQTIHQWPATLVQPVGSPLSLECTVEGTSNPNLYWYRQAAGRGLQLLFYSVGIGQISSEVPQNLSASRPQDRQFILSSKKLLLSDSGFYLCAWRQVYGYTFGSGTRLTVV.

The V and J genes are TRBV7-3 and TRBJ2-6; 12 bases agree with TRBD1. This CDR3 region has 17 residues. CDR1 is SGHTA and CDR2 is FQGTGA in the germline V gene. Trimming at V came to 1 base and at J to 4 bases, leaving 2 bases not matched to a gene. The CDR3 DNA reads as TGTGCCAGCAGCTTAAAGGGACAGGGGGCAGGGGCCAACGTCCTGACTTTC. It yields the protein CASSLKGQGAGANVLTF.

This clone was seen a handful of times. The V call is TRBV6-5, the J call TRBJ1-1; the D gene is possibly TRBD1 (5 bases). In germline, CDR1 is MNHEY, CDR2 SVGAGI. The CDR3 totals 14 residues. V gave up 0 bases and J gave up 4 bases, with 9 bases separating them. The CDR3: CASSYSVQGTEAFF. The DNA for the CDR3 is TGTGCCAGCAGTTACTCAGTCCAGGGCACTGAAGCTTTCTTT.

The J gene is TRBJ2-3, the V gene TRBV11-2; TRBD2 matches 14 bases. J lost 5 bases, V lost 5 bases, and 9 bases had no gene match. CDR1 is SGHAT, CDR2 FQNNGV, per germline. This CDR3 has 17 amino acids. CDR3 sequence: CASSPRLAGGWIDTQYF. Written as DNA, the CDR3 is TGTGCCAGCAGCCCCCGACTAGCGGGAGGGTGGATAGATACGCAGTATTTT.

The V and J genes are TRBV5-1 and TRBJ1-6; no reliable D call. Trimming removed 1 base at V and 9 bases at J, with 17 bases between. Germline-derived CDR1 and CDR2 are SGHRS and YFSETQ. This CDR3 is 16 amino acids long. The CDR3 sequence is CASSLPEGLGISPLHF. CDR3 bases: TGCGCCAGCAGCTTGCCGGAGGGTCTAGGAATTTCACCCCTCCACTTT.

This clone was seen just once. The CDR3 sequence is CAFRDRGGSGANVLTF. CDR3 DNA sequence: TGTGCCTTTCGGGACAGGGGCGGCTCTGGGGCCAACGTCCTGACTTTC. The chain joins TRBV30 to TRBJ2-6, with 10 nucleotides matching TRBD1. The germline V gene encodes CDR1 GTSNPN and CDR2 SVGIG (reference sequence). V shed 7 bases and J 0 bases; nucleotides not matched to a gene: 6. This CDR3 has 16 residues.

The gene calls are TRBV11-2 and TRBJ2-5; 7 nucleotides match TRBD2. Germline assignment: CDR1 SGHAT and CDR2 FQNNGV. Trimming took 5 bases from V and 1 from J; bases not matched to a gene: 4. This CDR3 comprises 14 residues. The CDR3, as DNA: TGTGCCAGCAGCCCCCCGGGGGGCCAAGAGACCCAGTACTTC. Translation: CASSPPGGQETQYF. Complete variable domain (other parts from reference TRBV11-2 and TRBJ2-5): EAGVAQSPRYKIIEKRQSVAFWCNPISGHATLYWYQQILGQGPKLLIQFQNNGVVDDSQLPKDRFSAERLKGVDSTLKIQPAKLEDSAVYLCASSPPGGQETQYFGPGTRLLVL.

This chain's CDR3 is CASSLATRESTDTQYF. CDR3 coding DNA: TGCGCCAGCAGCTTGGCCACCCGGGAGAGCACAGATACGCAGTATTTT. This sequence joins TRBV5-1 and TRBJ2-3; a possible D gene is TRBD2 (6 bases). Trimming removed 0 bases at V and 0 bases at J, with 11 bases between. The CDR3 is 16 amino acids. CDR1 is SGHRS and CDR2 is YFSETQ in the germline V gene. Looking up the rest from reference TRBV5-1 and TRBJ2-3 gives the full variable domain: KAGVTQTPRYLIKTRGQQVTLSCSPISGHRSVSWYQQTPGQGLQFLFEYFSETQRNKGNFPGRFSGRQFSNSRSEMNVSTLELGDSALYLCASSLATRESTDTQYFGPGTRLTVL.

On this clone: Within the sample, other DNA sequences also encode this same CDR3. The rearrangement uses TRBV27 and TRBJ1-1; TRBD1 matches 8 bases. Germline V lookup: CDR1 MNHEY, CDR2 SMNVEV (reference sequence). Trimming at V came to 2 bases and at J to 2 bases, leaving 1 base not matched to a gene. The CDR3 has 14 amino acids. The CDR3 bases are TGTGCCAGCAGTTTAGACAGGGGTAACACTGAAGCTTTCTTT. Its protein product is CASSLDRGNTEAFF.

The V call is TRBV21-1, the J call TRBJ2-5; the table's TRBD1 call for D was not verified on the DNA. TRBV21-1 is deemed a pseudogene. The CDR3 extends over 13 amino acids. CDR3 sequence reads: CASSHREEETQYF. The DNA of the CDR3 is TGTGCCAGCAGCCACAGGGAAGAAGAGACCCAGTACTTC.